A selection of T cell receptor beta chains follows, all from one sample in a study of graft-versus-host responses after intestinal transplantation. Profiling relied on immunoSEQ multiplex PCR, and the TCRdb table lists in-frame clones only, not all of them. The table includes approximately 17,000 clones, around 83% detected once. Here the sequenced sample was ileum tissue, taken 580 to 600 days after intestinal transplantation. The receptors derive from a human patient who received an intestinal transplant, so some T cells may come from the graft donor. Each CDR3 is given with its conserved first and last residue. D genes are given only for firm matches. Only part of the rows carry a size: once, few, many, or a class if the clone is expanded.

CASSPLLDREGYTF TGTGCCAGCTCACCACTCCTTGACAGGGAAGGCTACACCTTC TRBD1 NA TRBJ1-2 TRBV18
CASSIKGAVQPQHF TGTGCCAGCAGTATCAAGGGGGCCGTTCAGCCCCAGCATTTT TRBD1 NA TRBJ1-5 TRBV6-5
CATSSGVDRPNGYTF TGTGCCACCAGCAGTGGGGTGGACAGACCAAATGGCTACACCTTC NA NA TRBJ1-2 TRBV15
CASRRGDTEAFF TGCGCCAGCAGGAGGGGAGACACTGAAGCTTTCTTT NA NA TRBJ1-1 TRBV10-2
CSAGLAGYGVVTQYF TGCAGCGCGGGACTAGCGGGGTACGGGGTGGTGACCCAGTACTTC TRBD2 NA TRBJ2-5 TRBV29-1
CASSLDLVGPYGYTF TGCGCCAGCAGCTTGGACCTAGTCGGGCCGTATGGCTACACCTTC NA NA TRBJ1-2 TRBV5-1
CASSEYLSGTASYEQYF TGTGCCAGCAGTGAATACCTCTCCGGGACAGCCTCCTACGAGCAGTACTTC TRBD1 NA TRBJ2-7 TRBV6-1
CASSLRGINEQFF TGTGCCAGCAGTTTACGGGGTATCAATGAGCAGTTCTTC NA NA TRBJ2-1 TRBV27
CASSQDTGGNSPLHF TGCGCCAGCAGCCAAGATACAGGGGGTAATTCACCCCTCCACTTT TRBD1 NA TRBJ1-6 TRBV4-1
CASSDNRRGYEQYF TGCGCCAGCAGTGACAACAGAAGGGGATACGAGCAGTACTTC NA NA TRBJ2-7 TRBV10-2
CASSGGFRETQYF TGCGCCAGCAGCGGGGGATTCCGGGAGACCCAGTACTTC NA NA TRBJ2-5 TRBV5-1
CASSTQGGHEQFF TGTGCCAGCAGTACCCAGGGTGGCCATGAGCAGTTCTTC NA NA TRBJ2-1 TRBV27
CASLQGPYNSPLHF TGTGCCAGTCTACAGGGCCCCTATAATTCACCCCTCCACTTT NA NA TRBJ1-6 TRBV6-1
CASGDQPQHF TGTGCTAGTGGTGATCAGCCCCAGCATTTT NA few TRBJ1-5 TRBV12-5
CASGLEMGNQPQHF TGTGCTAGTGGGCTAGAGATGGGCAATCAGCCCCAGCATTTT NA NA TRBJ1-5 TRBV12-5
CASSQDRTGVGELFF TGCGCCAGCAGCCAAGATCGAACAGGCGTCGGGGAGCTGTTTTTT NA NA TRBJ2-2 TRBV4-1
CASSSVRDSPMNTEAFF TGTGCCAGCAGCTCGGTAAGGGACTCGCCCATGAACACTGAAGCTTTCTTT NA NA TRBJ1-1 TRBV5-6
CASSLRENTEAFF TGCGCCAGCAGCTTGCGTGAGAACACTGAAGCTTTCTTT NA NA TRBJ1-1 TRBV5-1
CASSVLAGAPIEQYF TGCGCCAGCAGCGTACTAGCGGGGGCCCCCATCGAGCAGTACTTC TRBD2 NA TRBJ2-7 TRBV5-1
CSAFGRAYTDTQYF TGCAGCGCATTCGGCAGGGCCTACACAGATACGCAGTATTTT NA NA TRBJ2-3 TRBV29-1
CASSVDEGWGETQYF TGTGCCAGCAGCGTAGACGAGGGTTGGGGGGAGACCCAGTACTTC NA NA TRBJ2-5 TRBV9
CASSLGQIYSGANVLTF TGTGCCAGCTCCTTGGGACAGATCTATTCTGGGGCCAACGTCCTGACTTTC TRBD1 NA TRBJ2-6 TRBV18
CSVEPPGAYGYTF TGCAGCGTTGAACCCCCGGGTGCCTATGGCTACACCTTC NA NA TRBJ1-2 TRBV29-1
CASSLIGRESSYEQYF TGTGCCAGCAGCTTGATTGGCAGAGAGAGCTCCTACGAGCAGTACTTC NA NA TRBJ2-7 TRBV5-6
CASSLNGGVQETQYF TGTGCCAGCAGCCTTAACGGGGGGGTACAAGAGACCCAGTACTTC TRBD2 few TRBJ2-5 TRBV7-9
CASSHPGNTEAFF TGTGCCAGCAGCCACCCAGGGAACACTGAAGCTTTCTTT NA NA TRBJ1-1 TRBV11-1
CASSFGDRGYNEQFF TGTGCCAGCAGTTTTGGGGACAGGGGCTACAATGAGCAGTTCTTC TRBD1 NA TRBJ2-1 TRBV27
CASSLARETYGYTF TGTGCCAGCAGCTTGGCAAGAGAGACCTATGGCTACACCTTC NA NA TRBJ1-2 TRBV5-4
CASSDRTGAEAFF TGCGCCAGCAGTGATAGGACAGGGGCCGAAGCTTTCTTT TRBD1 few TRBJ1-1 TRBV10-1
CASSPYFGEGGSYEQYF TGTGCCAGCAGCCCGTATTTCGGGGAAGGGGGCTCCTACGAGCAGTACTTC NA NA TRBJ2-7 TRBV7-6
CASSRGSPLGDEQYF TGTGCCAGCAGTCGGGGGAGTCCCTTAGGGGACGAGCAGTACTTC NA NA TRBJ2-7 TRBV6-6
CASSLGGAGGEKLFF TGCGCCAGCAGCTTGGGAGGCGCTGGAGGTGAAAAACTGTTTTTT NA NA TRBJ1-4 TRBV5-1
CASSLRTADTQYF TGTGCCAGCAGCTTACGAACAGCAGATACGCAGTATTTT NA NA TRBJ2-3 TRBV7-9
CASSLGGDRGYNEQFF TGTGCCAGCAGCTTGGGTGGAGACCGAGGTTACAATGAGCAGTTCTTC NA NA TRBJ2-1 TRBV5-8
CASSPGGGYNSPLHF TGTGCCAGCTCACCAGGGGGCGGCTATAATTCACCCCTCCACTTT NA NA TRBJ1-6 TRBV18
CASSEPGQGGTNYGYTF TGTGCCAGCAGTGAGCCGGGACAGGGGGGCACTAACTATGGCTACACCTTT TRBD1 NA TRBJ1-2 TRBV6-1
CASSLYQIPGTGGRAGELFF TGCGCCAGCAGCTTGTATCAAATCCCTGGGACAGGGGGTCGCGCCGGGGAGCTGTTTTTT TRBD1 NA TRBJ2-2 TRBV5-1
CASSRTPNSGNTIYF TGTGCCAGCAGTCGGACACCGAACTCTGGAAACACCATATATTTT NA few TRBJ1-3 TRBV6-5
CASSLGQEIYGYTF TGTGCCAGCAGCTTGGGACAGGAGATCTATGGCTACACCTTC NA NA TRBJ1-2 TRBV5-4
CASSLDRNTEAFF TGTGCCAGCAGTTTAGACAGAAACACTGAAGCTTTCTTT NA NA TRBJ1-1 TRBV6-4
CASRIRDRGINGYTF TGTGCCAGCAGGATCCGGGACAGGGGGATCAATGGCTACACCTTC TRBD1 NA TRBJ1-2 TRBV5-5
CASSPRRTDNEQFF TGTGCCAGCAGCCCCCGGCGAACCGACAATGAGCAGTTCTTC NA NA TRBJ2-1 TRBV7-2
CASSLARAYEQYF TGTGCCAGCAGCTTGGCCAGGGCCTACGAGCAGTACTTC NA NA TRBJ2-7 TRBV5-8
CASSLSGGGLNTEAFF TGTGCCAGCAGTTTGAGTGGAGGAGGTTTGAACACTGAAGCTTTCTTT NA NA TRBJ1-1 TRBV27